Listed below are T cell receptor beta chains from one sample, sequenced in a study of T cell responses to AZD1222 COVID-19 vaccine. Sequenced by immunoSEQ multiplex PCR; TCRdb stores in-frame clones only, minus some. The table includes approximately 190,000 clones, over 85% detected once. Material: peripheral blood, obtained 28 days after the second dose of the MenACWY control vaccine. The receptor source for this set is an adult who received the MenACWY meningococcal vaccine as a control. CDR3s include the opening cysteine and the closing phenylalanine or tryptophan. D genes are given only for firm matches. Clone size is stated in some rows and not others, as once, few, many or a class when expanded.

clone_size: -; d_call: -; j_call: TRBJ1-1; v_call: TRBV13; cdr3_aa: CASSQDLGAFF; cdr3_nt: TGTGCCAGCAGTCAGGACTTGGGGGCTTTCTTT
clone_size: -; d_call: TRBD2; j_call: TRBJ2-1; v_call: TRBV19; cdr3_aa: CASKETGGNNEQFF; cdr3_nt: TGTGCCAGTAAGGAAACCGGGGGGAACAATGAGCAGTTCTTC
clone_size: -; d_call: TRBD2; j_call: TRBJ2-1; v_call: TRBV28; cdr3_aa: CASSQTSGTVDEQFF; cdr3_nt: TGTGCCAGCAGTCAAACTAGCGGGACGGTCGATGAGCAGTTCTTC
clone_size: -; d_call: TRBD2; j_call: TRBJ2-7; v_call: TRBV2; cdr3_aa: CASSEGLASAYEQYF; cdr3_nt: TGTGCCAGCAGTGAAGGACTAGCCTCCGCCTACGAGCAGTACTTC
clone_size: -; d_call: -; j_call: TRBJ2-1; v_call: TRBV7-3; cdr3_aa: CASSLTGGNNEQFF; cdr3_nt: TGTGCCAGCAGCTTAACGGGGGGTAACAATGAGCAGTTCTTC
clone_size: -; d_call: -; j_call: TRBJ1-5; v_call: TRBV19; cdr3_aa: CASSIVGTGSNQPQHF; cdr3_nt: TGTGCCAGTAGTATTGTAGGGACTGGGAGCAATCAGCCCCAGCATTTT
clone_size: -; d_call: -; j_call: TRBJ2-7; v_call: TRBV5-4; cdr3_aa: CASSLAGRVTYEQYF; cdr3_nt: TGTGCCAGCAGCTTGGCCGGTAGAGTAACCTACGAGCAGTACTTC
clone_size: -; d_call: TRBD2; j_call: TRBJ2-5; v_call: TRBV30; cdr3_aa: CAWSSRLAQETQYF; cdr3_nt: TGTGCCTGGAGTTCCCGACTAGCCCAAGAGACCCAGTACTTC
clone_size: -; d_call: -; j_call: TRBJ1-1; v_call: TRBV6-5; cdr3_aa: CASTHSLLPNTEAFF; cdr3_nt: TGTGCCAGCACTCATAGCCTTCTTCCGAACACTGAAGCTTTCTTT
clone_size: -; d_call: TRBD1; j_call: TRBJ1-1; v_call: TRBV19; cdr3_aa: CASKRDRLNTEAFF; cdr3_nt: TGTGCCAGCAAAAGGGACAGACTAAACACTGAAGCTTTCTTT
clone_size: -; d_call: -; j_call: TRBJ2-7; v_call: TRBV6-5; cdr3_aa: CASKREGTYEQYF; cdr3_nt: TGTGCCAGCAAGAGAGAGGGGACCTACGAGCAGTACTTC
clone_size: -; d_call: TRBD2; j_call: TRBJ2-1; v_call: TRBV28; cdr3_aa: CASSLGAGGRYNEQFF; cdr3_nt: TGTGCCAGCAGTTTAGGGGCGGGAGGCCGGTACAATGAGCAGTTCTTC
clone_size: -; d_call: -; j_call: TRBJ1-2; v_call: TRBV2; cdr3_aa: CASSDYDYGYTF; cdr3_nt: TGTGCCAGCAGTGATTACGACTATGGCTACACCTTC
clone_size: -; d_call: -; j_call: TRBJ1-1; v_call: TRBV4-2; cdr3_aa: CASSQETRGGTEAFF; cdr3_nt: TGTGCCAGCAGCCAAGAAACCCGTGGAGGCACTGAAGCTTTCTTT
clone_size: -; d_call: -; j_call: TRBJ1-1; v_call: TRBV10-2; cdr3_aa: CASSVERSVIFF; cdr3_nt: TGCGCCAGCAGTGTCGAGCGTTCGGTGATTTTCTTT
clone_size: -; d_call: -; j_call: TRBJ1-6; v_call: TRBV7-6; cdr3_aa: CASSVEARGFSYNSPLHF; cdr3_nt: TGTGCCAGCAGCGTGGAGGCCAGAGGATTCTCCTATAATTCACCCCTCCACTTT
clone_size: -; d_call: TRBD2; j_call: TRBJ2-7; v_call: TRBV3-1/TRBV3-2; cdr3_aa: CASSQDGLAGYEQYF; cdr3_nt: TGTGCCAGCAGCCAAGACGGACTAGCGGGCTACGAGCAGTACTTC
clone_size: -; d_call: -; j_call: TRBJ1-5; v_call: TRBV2; cdr3_aa: CASSERGGQPQHF; cdr3_nt: TGTGCCAGCAGTGAAAGGGGTGGTCAGCCCCAGCATTTT
clone_size: -; d_call: TRBD1; j_call: TRBJ1-2; v_call: TRBV3-1/TRBV3-2; cdr3_aa: CASSLQGNYGYTF; cdr3_nt: TGTGCCAGCAGCCTACAGGGGAACTATGGCTACACCTTC
clone_size: -; d_call: -; j_call: TRBJ2-2; v_call: TRBV3-1/TRBV3-2; cdr3_aa: CAISAGSNGELFF; cdr3_nt: TGTGCCATAAGCGCGGGGTCAAACGGGGAGCTGTTTTTT
clone_size: few; d_call: -; j_call: TRBJ1-1; v_call: TRBV4-2; cdr3_aa: CASSPLGSRATDTEAFF; cdr3_nt: TGTGCCAGCAGCCCACTAGGGAGCAGGGCAACGGACACTGAAGCTTTCTTT
clone_size: -; d_call: -; j_call: TRBJ2-5; v_call: TRBV7-9; cdr3_aa: CASSSTGTPGETQYF; cdr3_nt: TGTGCCAGCAGCTCTACCGGGACCCCGGGGGAGACCCAGTACTTC
clone_size: -; d_call: TRBD2; j_call: TRBJ2-7; v_call: TRBV10-3; cdr3_aa: CAISVAGEGEQYF; cdr3_nt: TGTGCCATCAGTGTTGCGGGAGAAGGTGAGCAGTACTTC
clone_size: -; d_call: TRBD1; j_call: TRBJ2-7; v_call: TRBV19; cdr3_aa: CASGQGQGYEQYF; cdr3_nt: TGTGCCAGCGGGCAGGGACAGGGTTACGAGCAGTACTTC
clone_size: -; d_call: -; j_call: TRBJ1-2; v_call: TRBV30; cdr3_aa: CAWSLLTGGYTF; cdr3_nt: TGTGCCTGGAGTCTCTTGACAGGTGGCTACACCTTC
clone_size: -; d_call: TRBD1; j_call: TRBJ2-7; v_call: TRBV7-7; cdr3_aa: CASSPDRDLEQYF; cdr3_nt: TGTGCCAGCAGCCCTGACAGGGACCTCGAGCAGTACTTC
clone_size: -; d_call: -; j_call: TRBJ2-3; v_call: TRBV5-1; cdr3_aa: CASSFQKDTDTQYF; cdr3_nt: TGCGCCAGCAGCTTCCAGAAAGATACAGATACGCAGTATTTT
clone_size: -; d_call: -; j_call: TRBJ1-4; v_call: TRBV30; cdr3_aa: CAWSRQVAEKLFF; cdr3_nt: TGTGCCTGGAGCCGACAGGTGGCTGAAAAACTGTTTTTT
clone_size: -; d_call: -; j_call: TRBJ1-2; v_call: TRBV6-5; cdr3_aa: CASSPVAQGAYGYTF; cdr3_nt: TGTGCCAGCAGTCCCGTCGCTCAGGGAGCTTATGGCTACACCTTC
clone_size: -; d_call: TRBD1; j_call: TRBJ1-4; v_call: TRBV6-5; cdr3_aa: CASSFRQGNEKLFF; cdr3_nt: TGTGCCAGCAGTTTCAGACAGGGAAACGAAAAACTGTTTTTT